Listed below are T cell receptor delta chains from one sample, sequenced in a study of delta chain sequences of gamma delta T cells. TCRdb called clones from the 5' RACE reads again using CATT. The sample has around 400 delta-chain clones, around 40% seen once. The specimen sequenced was either unsorted cells or a sorted T cell fraction (not recorded which). These receptors all stem from a human donor in good health. Both conserved end residues are part of each CDR3. A D gene is named only where the DNA matches it firmly. Size values are once, few and many counts, or a class for expanded clones, and some rows have none.

V,D,J,size,DNA,CDR3
TRDV2,.,TRDJ1,large,TGTGCCTGTGACACCGTCGGGGAGTACACCGATAAACTCATCTTT,CACDTVGEYTDKLIF
TRDV1,.,TRDJ1,.,TGTGCTCTTGGGGAAGTGTCCTACGGCACCGATAAACTCATCTTT,CALGEVSYGTDKLIF
TRDV2,TRDD3,TRDJ1,.,TGTGCCTGTGACACCATACTGGGTACTGGGGGATACAACACCGATAAACTCATCTTT,CACDTILGTGGYNTDKLIF
TRDV2,TRDD3,TRDJ1,medium-sized,TGTGCCTGTGACACCGTACTGGGGGCCCCCGCGACCGATAAACTCATCTTT,CACDTVLGAPATDKLIF
TRDV2,TRDD3,TRDJ1,.,TGTGCCTGTGACACGGTCTCTGGGGGATACGCTACGTCCACCGATAAACTCATCTTT,CACDTVSGGYATSTDKLIF
TRDV2,TRDD3,TRDJ1,large,TGTGCCTGTGACAGACTGGGGGATCCAGGGCCCGATAAACTCATCTTT,CACDRLGDPGPDKLIF
TRDV1,.,TRDJ1,large,TGTGCTCTTGGGGAACCTAGTGTTCTTACTTCCCAGGATGTGGGATATGCCCCTGACACCGATAAACTCATCTTT,CALGEPSVLTSQDVGYAPDTDKLIF
TRDV1,TRDD3,TRDJ1,large,TGTGCTCTTGGGGTCTCCCCACCGGGGATACGCGGCGTAACCTACACCGATAAACTCATCTTT,CALGVSPPGIRGVTYTDKLIF
TRDV2,TRDD3,TRDJ1,large,TGTGCCTGTGACGTTATACCTTCTGAACTGGGGGATACCAGCACCGATAAACTCATCTTT,CACDVIPSELGDTSTDKLIF
TRDV2,TRDD3,TRDJ3,large,TGTGCCTGTGACACCGTCGAGGGATACGCTCTTAGCTCCTGGGACACCCGACAGATGTTTTTC,CACDTVEGYALSSWDTRQMFF
TRAV38-2/DV8,TRDD3,TRDJ1,large,TGTGCTTATAGGCGGGCCCGAGGTACTGGGGGAGTGCGATCGACCGATAAACTCATCTTT,CAYRRARGTGGVRSTDKLIF
TRDV1,TRDD3,TRDJ2,large,TGTGCTCTTGGGGAACTTCGCTTCCCTGTGGGGGATACGTCCTCTTTGACAGCACAACTCTTCTTT,CALGELRFPVGDTSSLTAQLFF
TRDV2,.,TRDJ3,.,TGTGCCTGTGACACTGACAGCGGGGGGCAAAGCTACTGGGACACCCGACAGATGTTTTTC,CACDTDSGGQSYWDTRQMFF
TRDV1,.,TRDJ1,medium-sized,TGTGCTCTTGGGGAAAGGGGTTTATTGATCGCTTCCCATCGGATACTCCCGTACACCGATAAACTCATCTTT,CALGERGLLIASHRILPYTDKLIF
TRDV2,TRDD3,TRDJ1,large,TGTGCCTGTGACACCCTTCGATATACTGGGGGATCAAAGTACACCGATAAACTCATCTTT,CACDTLRYTGGSKYTDKLIF
TRDV2,TRDD3,TRDJ1,.,TGTGCCTGTGACACTTTACTGGGGGATAAGGCGGACACCGATAAACTCATCTTT,CACDTLLGDKADTDKLIF
TRDV2,TRDD3,TRDJ1,.,TGTGCCTGTGACACCGTTCCCGAGGGGATACATATCACCGATAAACTCATCTTT,CACDTVPEGIHITDKLIF
TRDV1,TRDD3,TRDJ1,medium-sized,TGTGCTCTTGGGGAAACCCCCTGGGGGATATCACACACCGATAAACTCATCTTT,CALGETPWGISHTDKLIF
TRDV2,.,TRDJ1,large,TGTGCCTGTGATCCCCTTCCTTCTCACCATTCGGATACTGGGGACGAGGGGTACACCGATAAACTCATCTTT,CACDPLPSHHSDTGDEGYTDKLIF
TRDV2,TRDD3,TRDJ1,large,TGTGCCTGTGACACGCTGGGCCCTACTGGGGGATTGCGTTGGGGCTCGGATAAACTCATCTTT,CACDTLGPTGGLRWGSDKLIF
TRDV2,.,TRDJ3,.,TGTGCCTGTGACACTCTCCCGATACGCGGCTCCTGGGACACCCGACAGATGTTTTTC,CACDTLPIRGSWDTRQMFF
TRDV2,TRDD3,TRDJ1,large,TGTGCCTGTGACTCCCTTATACTGGGGGGTCAGGATAAACTCATCTTT,CACDSLILGGQDKLIF
TRDV2,TRDD3,TRDJ1,few,TGTGCCTGTGACACCGTCCAGGTCACTGGGGTAGAACTCATCTTT,CACDTVQVTGVELIF
TRDV2,TRDD3,TRDJ1,large,TGTGCCTGTGACAGTCTACGTACCATTGGGGGACCTAACGATAAACTCATCTTT,CACDSLRTIGGPNDKLIF
TRDV2,.,TRDJ1,.,TGTGCCTGTGACTTACTGGTGACCGATAAACTCATCTTT,CACDLLVTDKLIF
TRDV2,TRDD3,TRDJ3,large,TGTGCCTGTGACGCTACTGGGGGACACTCCTGGGACACCCGACAGATGTTTTTC,CACDATGGHSWDTRQMFF
TRDV2,.,TRDJ1,large,TGTGCCTGTGACACCCTCCTACAGGGAAGGGCAAGCACCGATAAACTCATCTTT,CACDTLLQGRASTDKLIF
TRDV2,TRDD3,TRDJ1,hyperexpanded,TGTGCCTGTGACACCGTACCTTCCCCTCTTACTGGGGGTTCGGACACCGATAAACTCATCTTT,CACDTVPSPLTGGSDTDKLIF
TRDV2,TRDD3,TRDJ1,large,TGTGCCTGTGACAGAATACTGGGGGCCTCCGCCCAATACACCGATAAACTCATCTTT,CACDRILGASAQYTDKLIF
TRDV2,TRDD3,TRDJ1,large,TGTGCCTGTGACGCCTTACTGGGGGATACGATGTACACCGATAAACTCATCTTT,CACDALLGDTMYTDKLIF
TRDV2,TRDD3,TRDJ1,few,TGTGCCTGTGACACGGTAAGGCTGGGGGATTCCTCCATCTACACCGATAAACTCATCTTT,CACDTVRLGDSSIYTDKLIF
TRDV2,TRDD3,TRDJ1,large,TGTGCCTGTGACACACTGGGGGACCAGTACACCGATAAACTCATCTTT,CACDTLGDQYTDKLIF
TRDV2,TRDD3,TRDJ3,large,TGTGCCTGTGACAATGTGGGAGGAAGTTCAAAGCCATTAACTGGGGGACCGAGCTCCTGGGACACCCGACAGATGTTTTTC,CACDNVGGSSKPLTGGPSSWDTRQMFF
TRDV1,TRDD3,TRDJ1,.,TGTGCTCTTGGGAGGGAACCTTCCCACACTTTTCTTCGATCTAGTAGATCTCTGGGGGAATTGTACACCGATAAACTCATCTTT,CALGREPSHTFLRSSRSLGELYTDKLIF
TRDV2,TRDD3,TRDJ1,large,TGTGCCTGTGACACCGTCCTGGGGGATTACCCCAGGAGACTCATCTTT,CACDTVLGDYPRRLIF
TRDV2,TRDD3,TRDJ1,large,TGTGCCTGTGACACGCTACTGGGGGATAGGGGCACCGATAAACTCATCTTT,CACDTLLGDRGTDKLIF
TRDV2,.,TRDJ1,large,TGTGCCTGTGACACCCTACTACTACGCACCGATAAACTCATCTTT,CACDTLLLRTDKLIF